The source of this TCR beta chain is a study of T cells after yellow fever vaccination. Trimming pared 3 bases from V and 1 base from J, leaving 12 bases between. CDR3 length equals 15 residues. Germline values: CDR1 KGHSH, CDR2 LQKENI. 5'RACE template switching produced TCR cDNA carrying a universal primer site and UMIs. TCRdb re-analysed the 5' RACE reads in MiXCR, keeping a single row per CDR3 protein. The repertoire includes hundreds of thousands of distinct CDR3 sequences, approximately 12% of them detected once, and roughly an eighth sits in the top ten. Regarding this clonotype: Its cognate antigen is unknown.

General study results and limits: Contaminating bulk clonotypes could be abundant in FACS-sorted repertoires.

Source: PBMCs, taken on the day of the yellow fever booster vaccination. J is TRBJ2-5 and V is TRBV18; weak D call: TRBD1 (6 bases). This sequence was found in a young man who received the YFV17D yellow fever vaccine. CDR3 sequence (DNA): TGTGCCAGCTCACCCGTGGGGGCGACCCAAGAGACCCAGTACTTC. This translates into CASSPVGATQETQYF.